This T cell receptor beta chain appears in the sequencing data of a study of cytomegalovirus exposure and HLA in healthy donors. Study results and caveats: Certain indistinguishable V segments, among them TRBV6-2 and TRBV6-3, were excluded. Most TCR sequences were seen very rarely across donors, but some public TCRs occurred in many. Later work associated 16,951 TCR beta sequences with HLA alleles at 0.05 false discovery rate. Upon later analysis, HLA-associated TCR beta chains proved more clonally expanded than other, equally common chains.

Of note for this clone: Its antigen remains unidentified.

The germline V gene has CDR1 SGHDT and CDR2 YYEEEE. This CDR3 has 14 residues. Trimming shortened V by 2 bases and J by 12 bases, and 18 bases separated the two germline ends. PCR employed 60 Vbeta and 13 Jbeta primers. Assay: immunoSEQ multiplex PCR; the TCRdb copy retains only in-frame clones and omits some. Of roughly 68,000 clones detected, around 74% appear once; the ten largest clones hold 7.4%. This TCR derives from a woman in her 30s in good health and CMV-seropositive. The chain is built from TRBV5-6 and TRBJ2-1, with a tentative D call TRBD1 (6 bases). Input material: PBMCs. The CDR3 loop reads CASSLTASNRAQFF. Here the CDR3 DNA reads TGTGCCAGCAGCTTAACGGCGTCGAACAGGGCGCAGTTCTTC.